Below, 4 T cell receptor beta chains from the same sample are listed, as sequenced in a study of blood T cells in healthy people across ages. Combining a sample-barcoded 5' primer with a J-beta primer mix, a second PCR ran for about 7 to 11 cycles. From the 5' RACE reads, TCRdb called clonotypes with MiXCR, one entry per CDR3 protein. In the table there are some 1.8 million distinct CDR3 sequences, about two fifths of which are singletons. The specimen sequenced was blood. Receptors were obtained from a human donor in good health.

The chain couples TRBV27 to TRBJ2-6, with D perhaps matching TRBD2 (5 bases). Germline CDR1 MNHEY, CDR2 SMNVEV (reference sequence). CDR3 length: 16 amino acids. Trimming stripped 3 bases from V and 4 bases from J, with 13 bases between. CDR3 region: CASSFRTAQGANVLTF. DNA for the CDR3: TGTGCCAGCAGTTTTCGGACTGCACAGGGGGCCAACGTCCTGACTTTC.

The rearrangement joins TRBV28 to TRBJ2-5; 14 bases line up with TRBD2. CDR3 size: 17 residues. CDR1 and CDR2 (germline): MDHEN, SYDVKM. With V trimmed by 5 bases and J by 5 bases, 10 bases remained unmatched. The CDR3 spells CASSIASGLAGVETQYF. CDR3 coding DNA: TGTGCCAGCAGTATCGCCTCGGGACTAGCGGGGGTTGAGACCCAGTACTTC.

This chain links TRBV2 with TRBJ2-5, with D hard to call. V was cut by 4 bases and J by 2 bases, with 8 bases left in between. The germline CDR1 and CDR2 sequences are SNHLY and FYNNEI. This CDR3 is 13 amino acids long. CDR3 sequence (DNA): TGTGCCAGCAGTGCGAAGCGTCAAGAGACCCAGTACTTC. Translation: CASSAKRQETQYF.

The CDR3 nucleotides read TGTGCCAGCGACGGGGTCAAGGGAGGCTACACCTTC. Residues: CASDGVKGGYTF. This sequence joins TRBV12-3 or TRBV12-4 and TRBJ1-2, with D hard to call. The CDR3 loop spans 12 amino acids. Between the trimmed V and J ends, which lost 8 bases and 8 bases, there was a span of 15 bases.